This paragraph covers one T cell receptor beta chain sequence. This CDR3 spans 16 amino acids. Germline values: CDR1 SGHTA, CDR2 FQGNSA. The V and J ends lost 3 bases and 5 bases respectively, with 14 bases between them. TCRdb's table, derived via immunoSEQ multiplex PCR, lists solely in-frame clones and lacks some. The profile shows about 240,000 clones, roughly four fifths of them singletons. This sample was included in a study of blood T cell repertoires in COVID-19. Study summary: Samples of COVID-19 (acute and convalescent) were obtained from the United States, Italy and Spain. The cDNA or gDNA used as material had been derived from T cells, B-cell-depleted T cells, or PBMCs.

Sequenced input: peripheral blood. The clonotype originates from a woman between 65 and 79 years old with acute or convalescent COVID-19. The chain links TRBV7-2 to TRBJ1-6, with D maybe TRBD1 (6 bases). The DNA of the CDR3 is TGTGCCAGCAGCTTCGCGACAGGAGTTAATAATTCACCCCTCCACTTT. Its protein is CASSFATGVNNSPLHF.